This T cell receptor (beta chain) was identified during a study of beta chain features in type 1 diabetes. Whole-study findings and limits: Whether TCRB rearrangement is influenced by HLA type went unresolved here.

Staining for CD45RO/CCR7/CD25/CD127/CD95/CD27 allowed sorting of CD4+ naive, central memory, regulatory and stem cell-like memory cells. Sequencing targeted expressed TCRB transcripts, as all isolated RNA had been reverse transcribed. Repertoires were generated with immunoSEQ multiplex PCR, while TCRdb's copy carries only in-frame clones and drops some. The sample comprises 60,000 to 75,000 clones, roughly three fifths of which are singletons, and about 2.2% rests with the top ten. This clone was found a few times. Its antigen is unidentified. Germline trimming cut 0 bases from V and 3 bases from J; bases unmatched to any gene: 5. Germline V lookup: CDR1 SGHRS, CDR2 YFSETQ. This CDR3 region has 15 residues.

This chain uses TRBV5-1 with TRBJ2-7; 8 positions match TRBD2. The sequence came from a young woman in good health. Sequencing was done on a sample of Tregs from blood. The CDR3: CASSLGGAGGYEQYF. The CDR3 DNA follows: TGCGCCAGCAGCTTGGGGGGCGCGGGAGGCTACGAGCAGTACTTC.